This T cell receptor (beta chain) was profiled in a study of blood T cell repertoires in COVID-19. Profiling relied on immunoSEQ multiplex PCR, and the TCRdb table lists in-frame clones only, not all of them. This sample yields about 150,000 clones, of which 75% to 90% are seen a single time; less than 2.5% belongs to the top ten. Germline CDR1 is MGHRA and CDR2 is YSYEKL. The CDR3 totals 15 residues. Trimming stripped 2 bases from V and 0 bases from J, with 8 bases between. This sequence was found in an older man with acute or convalescent COVID-19. Sequenced sample: peripheral blood. J is TRBJ1-5 and V is TRBV4-1; D gene uncertain. CDR3 sequence reads: CASSQTLRSNQPQHF. The CDR3 region has the DNA TGCGCCAGCAGCCAAACCTTGCGTAGCAATCAGCCCCAGCATTTT.